This T cell receptor beta chain was observed in a study of T cell repertoires in cytomegalovirus infection. Study context: Recently described HLA-C-restricted plus well-studied HLA-B-restricted CMV epitopes were used. Evidence of both CMV infection and a matching HLA type came from public TCR beta signatures. Study outcomes and limitations: Cumulative public TCR beta family frequency identified CMV carriers with the relevant HLA. In two of eight donors, the top clonotype was HLA-C-restricted CMV-specific.

V lost 3 bases to trimming and J lost 6 bases, with 3 bases between them. This CDR3 is built from 11 residues. TCRdb re-derived calls from the reads in MiXCR, one entry per CDR3 protein. The repertoire holds 450,000 to 550,000 distinct CDR3 sequences, with about two fifths as singletons. This clonotype was seen only a few times. As yet, its antigen is unknown. The source of this sequence is a human donor in good health (CMV status not recorded). Some clones in this sample may be carry-over from other donors' samples. This chain links TRBV12-3 or TRBV12-4 with TRBJ1-3; D unclear. The specimen was cultured PBMCs, collected from culture after CMV antigen stimulation. The CDR3 sequence: CASSFSNTIYF. The CDR3 bases are TGTGCCAGCAGTTTTTCAAACACCATATATTTT.